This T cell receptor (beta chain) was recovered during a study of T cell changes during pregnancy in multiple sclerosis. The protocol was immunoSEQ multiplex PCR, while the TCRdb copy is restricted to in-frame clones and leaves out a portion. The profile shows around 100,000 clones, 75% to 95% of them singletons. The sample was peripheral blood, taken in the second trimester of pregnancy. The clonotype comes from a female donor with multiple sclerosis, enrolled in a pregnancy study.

CDR3 nucleotide sequence: TGTGCCTGGAACGGGGGTGGCTACACCTTC. Translated: CAWNGGGYTF. The chain employs TRBV30 and TRBJ1-2, with D possibly matching TRBD1 (5 bases). Germline V gene lookup returns CDR1 GTSNPN and CDR2 SVGIG (reference sequence). The V and J ends lost 4 bases and 7 bases respectively, with 7 bases between them. CDR3 length equals 10 residues.